A selection of T cell receptor beta chains follows, all from one sample in a study of vaccination effects on CD4 cells after COVID-19. Their specific antigens are unknown. The repertoire was sequenced with immunoSEQ multiplex PCR; TCRdb's copy has only in-frame clones and lacks some. The sample gives approximately 74,000 clones, more than 60% of which show up once; more than 0.95% is in the top ten. The sequencing used CD4+ T cells from PBMCs cultured with HCoV-OC43 spike peptides, collected after COVID-19 vaccination. The receptor set was obtained from a human donor who received a COVID-19 vaccine. CDR3s include the opening cysteine and the closing phenylalanine or tryptophan. The D gene is left open where the match is weak. Clone size is not always given. Where it is, it says once, few, many or a class for expanded clones.

.	TRBJ1-5	TRBV19	.	TGTGCCAGTAGTACTTCGGGGGGGTATCAGCCCCAGCATTTT	CASSTSGGYQPQHF
.	TRBJ2-3	TRBV10-1	.	TGCGCCAGCAGTGAGATTCAACGGGATACGCAGTATTTT	CASSEIQRDTQYF
.	TRBJ2-5	TRBV9	TRBD2	TGTGCCAGCAGCGTAGGGGGGACTAGCGCGAAGACCCAGTACTTC	CASSVGGTSAKTQYF
.	TRBJ1-2	TRBV5-1	TRBD1	TGCGCCAGCAGCTTAGGGACAGGGCCGAGCGGCTACACCTTC	CASSLGTGPSGYTF
.	TRBJ1-6	TRBV5-5	.	TGTGCCAGCAGCTTGGAGGAGAATTCACCCCTCCACTTT	CASSLEENSPLHF
.	TRBJ2-3	TRBV5-5	.	TGTGCCAGCAGCTTGGAGAGTACACTTGCGGGGACGAACACAGATACGCAGTATTTT	CASSLESTLAGTNTDTQYF
.	TRBJ1-6	TRBV6-6	.	TGTGCCAGCAGCCGGGACGGGGATAATTCACCCCTCCACTTT	CASSRDGDNSPLHF
.	TRBJ1-2	TRBV6-1	.	TGTGCCAGCAGTGATTCGGGCAGGGGACACTATGGCTACACCTTC	CASSDSGRGHYGYTF
few	TRBJ2-5	TRBV5-1	.	TGCGCCAGCAGCTCGACGGGGGCCCAAGAGACCCAGTACTTC	CASSSTGAQETQYF
.	TRBJ1-5	TRBV6-5	.	TGTGCCAGCGGGACGCAGGGTAGGCAGCCCCAGCATTTT	CASGTQGRQPQHF
.	TRBJ2-3	TRBV15	.	TGTGCCATCGGGACCTTAGGCACAGATACGCAGTATTTT	CAIGTLGTDTQYF
.	TRBJ1-6	TRBV21-1	.	TGTGCCAGCAGCAAAACGAAAAAACAGGGAACCTATAATTCACCCCTCCACTTT	CASSKTKKQGTYNSPLHF
.	TRBJ2-5	TRBV2	.	TGTGCCAGCAGCTCTCCTTCAGGGACCGGACAAGAGACCCAGTACTTC	CASSSPSGTGQETQYF
.	TRBJ2-5	TRBV4-1	.	TGCGCCAGCAGCCAACAAAGGTGGGAGACCCAGTACTTC	CASSQQRWETQYF
.	TRBJ2-2	TRBV24-1	.	TGTGCCACCGGGGGGCCCGGGGACACCGGGGAGCTGTTTTTT	CATGGPGDTGELFF
.	TRBJ2-3	TRBV5-4	TRBD2	TGTGCCAGCAGCCCACCGACTAGCGGGGGGTCAGATACGCAGTATTTT	CASSPPTSGGSDTQYF
.	TRBJ2-2	TRBV30	.	TGTGCCTGGGGACGGCTGGACTCGAACACCGGGGAGCTGTTTTTT	CAWGRLDSNTGELFF
.	TRBJ1-2	TRBV4-3	.	TGCGCCAGCAGCCAAGACTTTGCGGCAAACTATGGCTACACCTTC	CASSQDFAANYGYTF
.	TRBJ2-1	TRBV12-1	.	TGTGCCAGCAGCTTTCGAACCCGGACAGGGGGTAAGGTCTTC	CASSFRTRTGGKVF
.	TRBJ1-1	TRBV2	.	TGTGCCAGCAGTGGCGAAGTGAACACTGAAGCTTTCTTT	CASSGEVNTEAFF
.	TRBJ1-5	TRBV5-4	TRBD1	TGTGCCAGCAGCTCTGGGACAGATCGAAATCAGCCCCAGCATTTT	CASSSGTDRNQPQHF
.	TRBJ1-2	TRBV2	.	TGTGCCAGCAGTGGGGGGATCGACTATGGCTACACCTTC	CASSGGIDYGYTF
.	TRBJ1-5	TRBV19	TRBD1	TGTGCCAGTAGCATTTCCGGGACAGGGGCCTTAATCCAGCATTTT	CASSISGTGALIQHF
.	TRBJ2-2	TRBV7-2	TRBD2	TGTGCCAGCAGACGGACTAGCGACACCGGGGAGCTGTTTTTT	CASRRTSDTGELFF
.	TRBJ1-1	TRBV7-8	.	TGTGCCAGCAGCTTAGGCAGGAACACTGAAGCTTTCTTT	CASSLGRNTEAFF
few	TRBJ1-2	TRBV28	TRBD1	TGTGCCAGCAGTGTGCTACAGGGGATCTATGGCTACACCTTC	CASSVLQGIYGYTF
.	TRBJ1-5	TRBV27	.	TGTGCCACCAGGGAGTTCGGGAATCAGCCCCAGCATTTT	CATREFGNQPQHF
.	TRBJ2-6	TRBV14	.	TGTGCCAGCAGCCCCTCCCAGGCGCTATTCTCTGGGGCCAACGTCCTGACTTTC	CASSPSQALFSGANVLTF
.	TRBJ2-1	TRBV5-1	.	TGCGCCAGCAGCGAGGACAACTCCTACAATGAGCAGTTCTTC	CASSEDNSYNEQFF
.	TRBJ1-5	TRBV19	TRBD1	TGTGCCAGTAGTCCCCGGACAGGAAATCAGCCCCAGCATTTT	CASSPRTGNQPQHF
.	TRBJ1-5	TRBV19	.	TGTGCCAGTAGTATTTTGGGGCAGGGCAATCAGCCCCAGCATTTT	CASSILGQGNQPQHF
once	TRBJ1-2	TRBV2	TRBD1	TGTGCCAGCAGTGGCAGGACAGGGCAATATGGCTACACCTTC	CASSGRTGQYGYTF
.	TRBJ2-2	TRBV7-3	.	TGTGCCAGCAGCCCAAACAGGGAGGCCACCGGGGAGCTGTTTTTT	CASSPNREATGELFF
.	TRBJ2-5	TRBV30	.	TGTGCCTGGAGCCGGCGGGAGACCCAGTACTTC	CAWSRRETQYF
.	TRBJ2-3	TRBV18	.	TGTGCCAGCTCACCACCGGGGACATACACAGATACGCAGTATTTT	CASSPPGTYTDTQYF
.	TRBJ1-3	TRBV19	TRBD1	TGTGCCAGCGGACAGGAGACTTCTGGAAACACCATATATTTT	CASGQETSGNTIYF
.	TRBJ2-6	TRBV3-1/TRBV3-2	.	TGTGCCAGCAGCCAGAGGGCTGGGGCCAACGTCCTGACTTTC	CASSQRAGANVLTF
.	TRBJ1-2	TRBV6-5	TRBD1	TGTGCCAGCAACCCTACAGGGGGCTTCTATGGCTACACCTTC	CASNPTGGFYGYTF
.	TRBJ2-2	TRBV30	TRBD1	TGTGCCTGGAGTGGGACAGGGGGACTCACCGGGGAGCTGTTTTTT	CAWSGTGGLTGELFF
.	TRBJ2-3	TRBV18	.	TGTGCCAGCTCACGCCGGACGGGTTTAGATACGCAGTATTTT	CASSRRTGLDTQYF
.	TRBJ2-5	TRBV4-1	TRBD2	TGCGCCAGCAGCCGTACTAGCGGGGAAGAGACCCAGTACTTC	CASSRTSGEETQYF
.	TRBJ2-5	TRBV24-1	.	TGTGCCACACAGGGGAGGGGGCAAGAGACCCAGTACTTC	CATQGRGQETQYF
.	TRBJ1-2	TRBV9	.	TGTGCCAGCAGCGTAGCTACACGGGGGGGCCGCTGGAATGGCTACACCTTC	CASSVATRGGRWNGYTF
.	TRBJ2-3	TRBV24-1	TRBD1	TGTGCCACCAGTGATTCCCGGGACAGGGGCACAGATACGCAGTATTTT	CATSDSRDRGTDTQYF
.	TRBJ2-5	TRBV4-1	TRBD2	TGCGCCAGCAGCCAAATAGCGGGGGCACCTATCAAAGAGACCCAGTACTTC	CASSQIAGAPIKETQYF
few	TRBJ1-2	TRBV11-2	.	TGTGCCAGCAGCTTCAGGAATGGCTACACCTTC	CASSFRNGYTF
.	TRBJ1-3	TRBV2	.	TGTGCCAGCAGTGTCGGGTCTGGAAACACCATATATTTT	CASSVGSGNTIYF
once	TRBJ1-2	TRBV9	.	TGTGCCAGCGGTTCGGAACGGGGTGGGGATGGCTACACCTTC	CASGSERGGDGYTF
.	TRBJ2-1	TRBV6-4	.	TGTGCCAGCAGTGACTCGATAGCTTTTAGCATGAATGAGCAGTTCTTC	CASSDSIAFSMNEQFF
.	TRBJ2-5	TRBV27	.	TGTGCCAGCAGTTTAATGACGTCGGTTGGGACCCAGTACTTC	CASSLMTSVGTQYF
.	TRBJ2-3	TRBV11-2	.	TGTGCCAGCAGCTATTCCCTTGGGGGGGGCAAGGATACGCAGTATTTT	CASSYSLGGGKDTQYF
.	TRBJ1-2	TRBV28	.	TGTGCCAGCATCTCGCCAGGGGAGCTGAACTATGGCTACACCTTC	CASISPGELNYGYTF
once	TRBJ1-5	TRBV18	.	TGTGCCAGCGCGAATTTAGTTTCCAATCAGCCCCAGCATTTT	CASANLVSNQPQHF
.	TRBJ2-5	TRBV5-1	TRBD2	TGCGCCAGCAGCTTGACGCGGGGGGATCAAGAGACCCAGTACTTC	CASSLTRGDQETQYF